One sample yielded the 22 T cell receptor beta chains listed below, sequenced in a study of cytomegalovirus exposure and HLA in healthy donors. The PCR was carried out with 60 Vbeta primers and 13 Jbeta primers. The assay was immunoSEQ multiplex PCR, and TCRdb's table has in-frame clones only and misses some. The table lists some 150,000 clones, under 80% of them singletons. Sample: PBMCs. The receptors here all came from a female donor in good health and CMV-seronegative.

The chain links TRBV27 to TRBJ1-5; no firm D call. The CDR3 runs 13 residues. CDR1 and CDR2 (germline): MNHEY, SMNVEV (reference sequence). Trimming stripped 2 bases from V and 7 bases from J, with 9 bases between. The CDR3 DNA is TGTGCCAGCAGTTTAGTTGGGAGACAGCCCCAGCATTTT. It yields the protein CASSLVGRQPQHF.

The DNA for the CDR3 is TGTGCCAGCAGTTTAGGACAGGGCTGGAGCGGGGAGCTGTTTTTT. Translated: CASSLGQGWSGELFF. The chain combines TRBV6-5 with TRBJ2-2; the match to TRBD1 covers 8 bases. The V gene end was trimmed by 4 bases and the J gene end by 7 bases; junction bases not matched to a gene: 8. Germline CDR1 MNHEY, CDR2 SVGAGI. This CDR3 spans 15 amino acids.

This rearrangement joins TRBV7-9 to TRBJ1-4, with D hard to call. Trimming took 5 bases from V and 4 from J, leaving 14 bases between them. Germline assignment: CDR1 SEHNR and CDR2 FQNEAQ (reference sequence). CDR3 size: 15 residues. CDR3 in amino acids: CASSQMRGNNEKLFF. DNA for the CDR3: TGTGCCAGCAGCCAGATGAGAGGCAATAATGAAAAACTGTTTTTT.

The CDR3 loop reads CASSYGTGWEETQYF. CDR3 coding DNA: TGCGCCAGCAGCTATGGGACAGGATGGGAGGAGACCCAGTACTTC. The gene calls are TRBV5-1 and TRBJ2-5; TRBD1 aligns across 8 bases. Germline V gene sequence: CDR1 SGHRS, CDR2 YFSETQ. The CDR3 extends over 15 amino acids. V dropped 3 bases and J dropped 5; count of bases not matched to a gene: 9.

This clone was seen a single time. The chain couples TRBV28 to TRBJ2-7; maybe TRBD2 (6 bases). CDR1 is MDHEN and CDR2 is SYDVKM in the germline V gene. Between the trimmed V and J ends, which lost 2 bases and 4 bases, there was a span of 18 bases. This CDR3 has 16 amino acids. The CDR3 reads CASSLGAGSRGYEQYF. CDR3 nucleotide sequence: TGTGCCAGCAGTTTAGGGGCCGGGAGCCGGGGTTACGAGCAGTACTTC.

The rearrangement joins TRBV28 to TRBJ1-3; 9 bases match TRBD1. The junction had 14 bases not matched to a gene; V was cut back by 1 base and J by 4 bases. The CDR3 extends over 19 amino acids. The germline V gene has CDR1 MDHEN and CDR2 SYDVKM. The CDR3 bases are TGTGCCAGCAGTTTATTAGACCACACAGGGGGCGTCGCCGGAAACACCATATATTTT. Its protein is CASSLLDHTGGVAGNTIYF.

This clone has a handful of counts. The V call is TRBV29-1, the J call TRBJ1-1; D gene unclear. Looked up from germline, CDR1 is SQVTM and CDR2 is ANQGSEA. The CDR3 consists of 13 residues. With 7 bases removed from V and 10 bases from J, the gap between germline ends came to 22 bases. The DNA of the CDR3 is TGCAGCGCCCTGGATTCAGGTTGGGTTGGAGCTTTCTTT. It specifies CSALDSGWVGAFF.

The chain combines TRBV7-9 with TRBJ1-2, with a tentative D call TRBD1 (6 bases). This CDR3 is built from 16 residues. Germline-derived CDR1 and CDR2 are SEHNR and FQNEAQ (reference sequence). Trimming stripped 0 bases from V and 8 bases from J, with 19 bases between. CDR3 nucleotide sequence: TGTGCCAGCAGCTTAGCCCTCTATGGGGGGGCAGGAGGCTACACCTTC. It is translated as CASSLALYGGAGGYTF.

The chain employs TRBV6-5 and TRBJ2-7, with 10 bases lining up with TRBD1. The CDR3 contains 16 residues. Germline V gives CDR1 MNHEY, CDR2 SVGAGI. Unmatched junction bases numbered 8, after V lost 1 base and J lost 5 bases. The DNA for the CDR3 is TGTGCCAGCAGTTACTTAATGGGACAGGGGCCCAACGAGCAGTACTTC. Amino acid sequence: CASSYLMGQGPNEQYF.

This clone was counted a few times. This CDR3 is CASSQDPGGNYGYTF. The DNA for the CDR3 is TGTGCCAGCAGCCAAGATCCAGGGGGCAACTATGGCTACACCTTC. The rearrangement links TRBV4-2 to TRBJ1-2, with 8 bases matching TRBD1. The CDR3 covers 15 residues. The germline V gene encodes CDR1 LGHNA and CDR2 YNFKEQ. V was pared by 0 bases and J by 2 bases, with 2 bases of the junction left unmatched.

The CDR3 is CASSWDTYNEQFF. The CDR3, as DNA: TGCGCCAGCAGCTGGGACACCTACAATGAGCAGTTCTTC. The rearrangement links TRBV5-1 to TRBJ2-1; tentative D call: TRBD1 (6 bases). The V end was cut by 3 bases, the J end by 2 bases, with 6 bases between. CDR1 is SGHRS, CDR2 YFSETQ, per germline. The CDR3 spans 13 residues.

The chain carries TRBV5-1 and TRBJ2-3, with D possibly being TRBD2 (6 bases). The germline V gene encodes CDR1 SGHRS and CDR2 YFSETQ. Trimming left V 1 base short and J 2 bases short, with 14 bases between. CDR3 length: 16 amino acids. The CDR3 protein is CASSLTSSVPTDTQYF. The CDR3 DNA reads TGCGCCAGCAGCTTGACTTCTAGCGTTCCCACAGATACGCAGTATTTT.

This clone was seen only once. This chain links TRBV19 with TRBJ1-1, with TRBD1 matching over 8 bases. Germline V gene lookup returns CDR1 LNHDA and CDR2 SQIVND (reference sequence). The CDR3 covers 13 residues. V gave up 8 bases and J gave up 1 base; unmatched junction bases: 3. This CDR3 reads CASGGQANTEAFF. The CDR3 DNA follows: TGTGCCAGTGGGGGACAGGCGAACACTGAAGCTTTCTTT.

This clone was detected only a few times. This sequence joins TRBV10-3 and TRBJ2-5; tentatively, D is TRBD2 (6 bases). V gave up 2 bases and J gave up 5 bases, with 18 bases separating them. CDR3 length: 16 residues. Germline lookup yields CDR1 ENHRY and CDR2 SYGVKD. CDR3 nucleotide sequence: TGTGCCATCAGTGAGCCAAACGGGGGAAGTGAGGAGACCCAGTACTTC. Its protein product is CAISEPNGGSEETQYF.

The gene calls are TRBV18 and TRBJ1-1; D is unclear. This CDR3 region has 13 residues. CDR1 is KGHSH and CDR2 is LQKENI in the germline V gene. Trimming took 2 bases from V and 4 from J, leaving 8 bases between them. The CDR3, as DNA: TGTGCCAGCTCACCAGGGAGCCTCACTGAAGCTTTCTTT. Encoded protein: CASSPGSLTEAFF. Filled out from reference TRBV18 and TRBJ1-1, the complete variable domain reads NAGVMQNPRHLVRRRGQEARLRCSPMKGHSHVYWYRQLPEEGLKFMVYLQKENIIDESGMPKERFSAEFPKEGPSILRIQQVVRGDSAAYFCASSPGSLTEAFFGQGTRLTVV.

This chain uses TRBV6-1 with TRBJ2-1; TRBD2 matches 9 bases. V was pared by 6 bases and J by 7 bases, with 4 bases of the junction left unmatched. Germline V CDR1 and CDR2: MNHNS, SASEGT. This CDR3 has 13 residues. Here the CDR3 DNA reads TGTGCCAGCAGCGTCGGACTAGCGAATGAGCAGTTCTTC. It translates to CASSVGLANEQFF.

The sample holds a few counts of this clone. The chain combines TRBV7-2 with TRBJ1-2, with TRBD1 matching over 10 bases. The CDR3 is 16 residues long. Germline values: CDR1 SGHTA, CDR2 FQGNSA. J gave up 3 bases and V 1 base, and 5 bases lay outside the gene matches. The CDR3 sequence: CASSLVLGTGDYGYTF. The CDR3 bases are TGTGCCAGCAGCTTAGTACTCGGGACAGGGGACTATGGCTACACCTTC.

On this clone itself: The junction and the germline gene differ at one end; a read error may be behind it. CDR3 nucleotide sequence: TGTGCCAGCAGCTTAGGGTCAGGGTCTTTCGATGGGCACACTAACTTC. As protein: CASSLGSGSFDGHTNF. The gene calls are TRBV7-2 and TRBJ2-7, with D tentatively TRBD1 (5 bases). The CDR3 spans 16 residues. CDR1 and CDR2 from the germline V gene are SGHTA and FQGNSA. Complete variable domain (other parts from reference TRBV7-2 and TRBJ2-7): GAGVSQSPSNKVTEKGKDVELRCDPISGHTALYWYRQSLGQGLEFLIYFQGNSAPDKSGLPSDRFSAERTGGSVSTLTIQRTQQEDSAVYLCASSLGSGSFDGHTNFGPGTRLTVT.

The V call is TRBV28, the J call TRBJ2-5; D is uncertain. The CDR3 runs to 15 residues. The V end lost 6 bases, the J end lost 2 bases, and 16 bases lay between the germline ends. Germline values: CDR1 MDHEN, CDR2 SYDVKM. The CDR3 coding sequence is TGTGCCAGCAGCACCCCTTCGGGTTATCAAGAGACCCAGTACTTC. Protein product: CASSTPSGYQETQYF. The full variable domain, in which reference TRBV28 and TRBJ2-5 provide the parts outside the CDR3, is DVKVTQSSRYLVKRTGEKVFLECVQDMDHENMFWYRQDPGLGLRLIYFSYDVKMKEKGDIPEGYSVSREKKERFSLILESASTNQTSMYLCASSTPSGYQETQYFGPGTRLLVL.

The chain joins TRBV5-1 to TRBJ2-1, with a weak D call TRBD1 (5 bases). CDR1 and CDR2 (germline): SGHRS, YFSETQ. With 4 bases removed from V and 10 bases from J, the gap between germline ends came to 24 bases. The CDR3 runs 16 residues. The CDR3 reads CASSLEFAEPPGEQFF. Here the CDR3 DNA reads TGCGCCAGCAGCCTGGAGTTTGCGGAGCCGCCAGGGGAGCAGTTCTTC.

J is TRBJ1-4 and V is TRBV4-1, with 8 bases aligning to TRBD1. The germline V gene has CDR1 MGHRA and CDR2 YSYEKL. Trimming cost V 4 bases and J 4 bases; bases outside gene matches: 2. The CDR3 has 14 residues. The CDR3 bases are TGCGCCAGCAGCCGGGGACAGGTTAATGAAAAACTGTTTTTT. Residues: CASSRGQVNEKLFF.

The chain carries TRBV5-4 and TRBJ2-7; no firm D call. This CDR3 spans 14 amino acids. The ends were cut back, 1 base at V and 3 bases at J, with 11 bases in the middle. Germline V gene sequence: CDR1 SGHNT, CDR2 YYREEE (reference sequence). This CDR3 reads CASSLSGTFYEQYF. DNA of the CDR3: TGTGCCAGCAGCTTGTCGGGTACCTTCTACGAGCAGTACTTC.